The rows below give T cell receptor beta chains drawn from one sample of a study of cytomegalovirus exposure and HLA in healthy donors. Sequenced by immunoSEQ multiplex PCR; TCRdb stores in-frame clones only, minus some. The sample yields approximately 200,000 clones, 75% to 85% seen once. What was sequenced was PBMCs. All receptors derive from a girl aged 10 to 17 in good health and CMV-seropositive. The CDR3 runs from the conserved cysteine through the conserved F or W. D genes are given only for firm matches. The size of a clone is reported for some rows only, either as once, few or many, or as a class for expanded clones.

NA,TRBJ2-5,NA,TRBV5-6,TGTGCCAGCAGCTTGGGGCGGCGGATTGAAGAGACCCAGTACTTC,CASSLGRRIEETQYF
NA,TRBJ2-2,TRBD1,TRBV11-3,TGTGCCAGCAGCGAACAGGGGATCGGGGAGCTGTTTTTT,CASSEQGIGELFF
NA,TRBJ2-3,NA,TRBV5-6,TGTGCCAGCAGCTTCCTCGGGGGGCAGACTAGCACAGATACGCAGTATTTT,CASSFLGGQTSTDTQYF
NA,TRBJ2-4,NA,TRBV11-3,TGTGCCAGCAGCGCGGGGCTAAACATTCAGTACTTC,CASSAGLNIQYF
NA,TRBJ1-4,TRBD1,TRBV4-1,TGCGCCAGCAGCCAAGGACAGGGGGTCACTAATGAAAAACTGTTTTTT,CASSQGQGVTNEKLFF
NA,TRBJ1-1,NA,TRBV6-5,TGTGCCAGCAGTTATTCCTCCGAGGACACTGAAGCTTTCTTT,CASSYSSEDTEAFF
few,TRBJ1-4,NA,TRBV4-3,TGCGCCAGCAGCCAAGACAGGGAGGAAGAAAAACTGTTTTTT,CASSQDREEEKLFF
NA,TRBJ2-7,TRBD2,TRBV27,TGTGCCAGCAGTTCTGTGGGGCTAGCGGGGGGGCCGCCGTACTTC,CASSSVGLAGGPPYF
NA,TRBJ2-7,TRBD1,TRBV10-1,TGCGCCAGCGGGGGGACAGGGAGCGACGAGCAGTACTTC,CASGGTGSDEQYF
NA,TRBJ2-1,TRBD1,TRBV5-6,TGTGCCAGCAGCGCGGACAGGGGAAACAATGAGCAGTTCTTC,CASSADRGNNEQFF
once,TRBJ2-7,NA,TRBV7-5,TGTGCCAGCCTACAGGGAAAAGAAGAAAGGGAGCAGTACTTC,CASLQGKEEREQYF
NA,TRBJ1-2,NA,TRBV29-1,TGCAGCGTTGAAGCGCAGGTCTATGGCTACACCTTC,CSVEAQVYGYTF
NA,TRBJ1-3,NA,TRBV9,TGTGCCAGCAGCGTAGACAACTCTGGAAACACCATATATTTT,CASSVDNSGNTIYF
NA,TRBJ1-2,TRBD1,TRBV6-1,TGTGCCAGCAGGACAGGGGCTCACTATGGCTACACCTTC,CASRTGAHYGYTF
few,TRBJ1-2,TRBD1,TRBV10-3,TGTGCCATCAGAGGGGGCAGCTATGGCTACACCTTC,CAIRGGSYGYTF
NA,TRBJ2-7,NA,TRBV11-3,TGTGCCAGCAGCTTAGCAGGACAGAACGAGCAGTACTTC,CASSLAGQNEQYF
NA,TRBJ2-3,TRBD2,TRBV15,TGTGCCACCAGCAGGGGCGCGGGGGGGCCCGCAGATACGCAGTATTTT,CATSRGAGGPADTQYF
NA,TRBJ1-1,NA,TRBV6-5,TGTGCCAGCAGGGTCTGGGACAAGTTTGCTGAAGCTTTCTTT,CASRVWDKFAEAFF
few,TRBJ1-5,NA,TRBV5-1,TGCGCCAGCCGACAGGCCAGCAATCAGCCCCAGCATTTT,CASRQASNQPQHF
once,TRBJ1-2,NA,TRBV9,TGTGCCAGCAGCGTAGCAGTTTCGGGTTTCGGGGGTTATGGCTACACCTTC,CASSVAVSGFGGYGYTF
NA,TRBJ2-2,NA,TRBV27,TGTGCCAGTAAGCGCCCCGCCGGGGAGCTGTTTTTT,CASKRPAGELFF
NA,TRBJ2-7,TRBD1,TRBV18,TGTGCCAGCTCACCTAGGGACAGGGGGACCGAGCAGTACTTC,CASSPRDRGTEQYF
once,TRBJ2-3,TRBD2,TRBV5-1,TGCGCCAGCAGCTTCCTAGCGGGGGCCCACACAGATACGCAGTATTTT,CASSFLAGAHTDTQYF
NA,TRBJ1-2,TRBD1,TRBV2,TGTGCCAGCAGCCCACAGGGGGCTGTCTATGGCTACACCTTC,CASSPQGAVYGYTF
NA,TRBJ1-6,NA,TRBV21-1,TGTGCCAGCAGCCAGGCAGGGTCCTATAATTCACCCCTCCACTTT,CASSQAGSYNSPLHF
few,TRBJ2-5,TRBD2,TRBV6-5,TGTGCCAGCGGTAAAATAGCGGGGGGCCAAGAGACCCAGTACTTC,CASGKIAGGQETQYF
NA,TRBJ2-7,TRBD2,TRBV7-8,TGTGCCAGCAGCTCTCGGACTAGCGGGAACTACGAGCAGTACTTC,CASSSRTSGNYEQYF
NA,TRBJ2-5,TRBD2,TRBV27,TGTGCCAGCAGTTTAGGGGGGGGTGAGACCCAGTACTTC,CASSLGGGETQYF
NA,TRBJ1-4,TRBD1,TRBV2,TGTGCCAGCAGTGATATTTCGCTAGGGACAGTTGATGAAAAACTGTTTTTT,CASSDISLGTVDEKLFF